This T cell receptor beta chain was sequenced during a study of STAT5B mutations in CD4+ large granular lymphocyte leukemia. The CDR3 has 14 residues. This table comes from immunoSEQ multiplex PCR, and its TCRdb copy is limited to in-frame clones, with some not included. The table lists roughly 32,000 clones, 72% of them singletons. The sample holds a few counts of this clone. J is TRBJ1-2 and V is TRBV21-1; the DNA was not compared with TRBD1, the D call given in the table. TRBV21-1 is noted as a pseudogene. Sequencing input: CD4+ T cells from blood buffy coats. This TCR derives from a human donor in good health. This CDR3 is CASSKGGAAYGYTF. CDR3 bases: TGTGCCAGCAGCAAAGGGGGCGCGGCCTATGGCTACACCTTC.